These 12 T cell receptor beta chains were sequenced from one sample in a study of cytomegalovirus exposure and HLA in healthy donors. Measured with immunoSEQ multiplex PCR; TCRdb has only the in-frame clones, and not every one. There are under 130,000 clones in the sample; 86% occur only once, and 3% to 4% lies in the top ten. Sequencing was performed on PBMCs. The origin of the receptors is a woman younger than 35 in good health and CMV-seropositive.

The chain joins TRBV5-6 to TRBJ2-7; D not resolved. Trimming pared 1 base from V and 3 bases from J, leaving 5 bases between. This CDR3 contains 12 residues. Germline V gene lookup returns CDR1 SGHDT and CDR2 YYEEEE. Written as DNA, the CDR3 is TGTGCCAGCAGCTTGTATCTCTACGAGCAGTACTTC. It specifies CASSLYLYEQYF.

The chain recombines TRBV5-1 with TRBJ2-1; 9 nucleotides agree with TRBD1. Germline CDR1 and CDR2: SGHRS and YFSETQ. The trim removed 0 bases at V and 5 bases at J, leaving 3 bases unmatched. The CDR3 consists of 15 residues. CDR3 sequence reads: CASSLGDRGNNEQFF. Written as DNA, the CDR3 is TGCGCCAGCAGCTTGGGAGACAGGGGGAACAATGAGCAGTTCTTC.

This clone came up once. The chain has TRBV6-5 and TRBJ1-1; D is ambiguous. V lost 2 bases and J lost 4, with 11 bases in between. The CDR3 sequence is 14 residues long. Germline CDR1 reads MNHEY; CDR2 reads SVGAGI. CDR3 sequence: CASSYISGGTEAFF. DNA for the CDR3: TGTGCCAGCAGTTACATCAGCGGCGGCACTGAAGCTTTCTTT.

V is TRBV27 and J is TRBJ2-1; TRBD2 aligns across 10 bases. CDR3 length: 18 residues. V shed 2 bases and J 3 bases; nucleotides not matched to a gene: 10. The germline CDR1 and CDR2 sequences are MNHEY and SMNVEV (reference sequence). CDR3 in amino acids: CASSLGLGRTSGYNEQFF. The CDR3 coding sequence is TGTGCCAGCAGTTTAGGACTGGGGCGGACTAGCGGCTACAATGAGCAGTTCTTC.

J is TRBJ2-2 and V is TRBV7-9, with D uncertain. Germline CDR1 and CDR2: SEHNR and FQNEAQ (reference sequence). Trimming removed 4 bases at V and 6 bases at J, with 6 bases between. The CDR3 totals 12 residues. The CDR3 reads CASSYPAGELFF. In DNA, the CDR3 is TGTGCCAGCAGCTACCCAGCCGGGGAGCTGTTTTTT.

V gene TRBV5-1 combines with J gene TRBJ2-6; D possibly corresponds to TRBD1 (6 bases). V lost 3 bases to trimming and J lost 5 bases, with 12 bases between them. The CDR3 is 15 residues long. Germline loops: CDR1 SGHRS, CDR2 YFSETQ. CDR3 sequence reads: CASSSSGVRANVLTF. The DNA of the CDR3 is TGCGCCAGCAGCTCCTCAGGGGTCAGGGCCAACGTCCTGACTTTC. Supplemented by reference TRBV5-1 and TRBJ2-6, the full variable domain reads KAGVTQTPRYLIKTRGQQVTLSCSPISGHRSVSWYQQTPGQGLQFLFEYFSETQRNKGNFPGRFSGRQFSNSRSEMNVSTLELGDSALYLCASSSSGVRANVLTFGAGSRLTVL.

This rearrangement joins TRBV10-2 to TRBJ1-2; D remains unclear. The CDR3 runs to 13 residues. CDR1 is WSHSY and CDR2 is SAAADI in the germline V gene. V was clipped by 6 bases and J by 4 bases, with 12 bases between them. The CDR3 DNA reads TGCGCCAGCAGCGCTCCGGTATTCTATGGCTACACCTTC. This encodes CASSAPVFYGYTF.

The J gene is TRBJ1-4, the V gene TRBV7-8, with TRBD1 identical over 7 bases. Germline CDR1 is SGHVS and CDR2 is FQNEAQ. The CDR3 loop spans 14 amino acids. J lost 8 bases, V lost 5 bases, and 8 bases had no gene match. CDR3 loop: CASSPGTENEKLFF. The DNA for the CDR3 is TGTGCCAGCAGCCCCGGGACAGAGAACGAAAAACTGTTTTTT.

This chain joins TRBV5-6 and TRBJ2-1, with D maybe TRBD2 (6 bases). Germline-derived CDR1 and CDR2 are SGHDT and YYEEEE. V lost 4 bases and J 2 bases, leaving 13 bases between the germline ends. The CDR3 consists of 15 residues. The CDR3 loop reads CASSVTSRPYNEQFF. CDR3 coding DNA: TGTGCCAGCAGCGTAACTAGCAGACCCTACAATGAGCAGTTCTTC.

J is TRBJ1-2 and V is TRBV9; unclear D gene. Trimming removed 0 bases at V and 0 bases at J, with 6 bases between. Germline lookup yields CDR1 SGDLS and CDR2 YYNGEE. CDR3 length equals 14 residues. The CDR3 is CASSVGQANYGYTF. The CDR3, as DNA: TGTGCCAGCAGCGTAGGACAAGCTAACTATGGCTACACCTTC. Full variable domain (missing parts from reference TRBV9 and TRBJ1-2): DSGVTQTPKHLITATGQRVTLRCSPRSGDLSVYWYQQSLDQGLQFLIQYYNGEERAKGNILERFSAQQFPDLHSELNLSSLELGDSALYFCASSVGQANYGYTFGSGTRLTVV.

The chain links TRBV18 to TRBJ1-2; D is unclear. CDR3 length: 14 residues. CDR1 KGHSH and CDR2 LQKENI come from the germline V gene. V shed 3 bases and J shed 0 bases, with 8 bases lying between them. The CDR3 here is CASSPIDTNYGYTF. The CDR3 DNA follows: TGTGCCAGCTCACCTATCGACACTAACTATGGCTACACCTTC.

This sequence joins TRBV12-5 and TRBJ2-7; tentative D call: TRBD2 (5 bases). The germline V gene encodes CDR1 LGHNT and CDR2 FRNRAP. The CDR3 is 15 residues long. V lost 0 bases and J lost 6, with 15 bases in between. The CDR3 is CASGLVLPGKGEQYF. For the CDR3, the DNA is TGTGCTAGTGGTTTGGTACTCCCGGGAAAAGGCGAGCAGTACTTC.